One sample yielded the 26 T cell receptor beta chains listed below, sequenced in a study of spatial heterogeneity in lung cancer. TCRdb processed the 5' RACE reads anew with MiXCR; each CDR3 protein has one entry. Counted here are under 80,000 distinct CDR3 sequences, under 7.5% occurring once; the ten biggest clones make up 14% to 15%. Stated time point: sample taken at primary tumor resection. Sequences were derived from PBMCs, sampled at surgery. The receptors come from a female donor with early-stage non-small cell lung cancer.

This clonotype was counted ten times or more. The chain combines TRBV7-9 with TRBJ2-7, with a tentative D call TRBD2 (6 bases). Trimming removed 5 bases from V and 3 bases from J, with 20 bases in between. CDR1 and CDR2 (germline): SEHNR, FQNEAQ (reference sequence). This CDR3 has 16 amino acids. The CDR3 DNA is TGTGCCAGCAGCCCCCTATGGGGGGTGCTGATCTACGAGCAGTACTTC. Its translation is CASSPLWGVLIYEQYF. The full variable domain, with the rest looked up from reference TRBV7-9 and TRBJ2-7, is DTGVSQNPRHKITKRGQNVTFRCDPISEHNRLYWYRQTLGQGPEFLTYFQNEAQLEKSRLLSDRFSAERPKGSFSTLEIQRTEQGDSAMYLCASSPLWGVLIYEQYFGPGTRLTVT.

This clonotype was seen many times. The chain has TRBV5-1 and TRBJ2-6, with 8 bases identical to TRBD1. V trimming: 1 base; J trimming: 2 bases; junction bases outside the gene matches: 5. The CDR3 loop spans 17 amino acids. CDR1 SGHRS and CDR2 YFSETQ come from the germline V gene. The CDR3 reads CASSLNAGGPGANVLTF. CDR3 sequence (DNA): TGCGCCAGCAGCTTGAATGCAGGGGGCCCTGGGGCCAACGTCCTGACTTTC. The complete variable domain, with remaining parts taken from reference TRBV5-1 and TRBJ2-6, reads KAGVTQTPRYLIKTRGQQVTLSCSPISGHRSVSWYQQTPGQGLQFLFEYFSETQRNKGNFPGRFSGRQFSNSRSEMNVSTLELGDSALYLCASSLNAGGPGANVLTFGAGSRLTVL.

This clonotype was seen a handful of times. The chain joins TRBV5-1 to TRBJ2-5, with D possibly being TRBD1 or TRBD2 (5 bases each). The CDR3 covers 11 residues. The germline V gene has CDR1 SGHRS and CDR2 YFSETQ. V was pared by 7 bases and J by 4 bases, with 8 bases between. The CDR3 bases are TGCGCCAGCCGGGGCGGAGAGACCCAGTACTTC. It encodes CASRGGETQYF.

This clonotype showed up many times. The rearrangement joins TRBV7-9 to TRBJ1-6; weak D call: TRBD1 (5 bases). The CDR3 has 14 residues. Between the trimmed V and J ends, which lost 2 bases and 11 bases, there was a span of 13 bases. Germline CDR1 is SEHNR and CDR2 is FQNEAQ (reference sequence). The CDR3 region has the DNA TGTGCCAGCAGCTTAAGTCAGGGCCTCACACCCCTCCACTTT. Translated: CASSLSQGLTPLHF.

The chain uses TRBV3-1 and TRBJ2-2, with 12 bases matching TRBD2. This CDR3 is built from 16 residues. Germline V gene data show CDR1 as LGHDT and CDR2 as YNNKEL (reference sequence). V was pared by 4 bases and J by 7 bases, with 7 bases of the junction left unmatched. The CDR3 is CASSPRLAGAGGELFF. CDR3 coding DNA: TGTGCCAGCAGCCCCCGACTAGCGGGAGCGGGCGGGGAGCTGTTTTTT.

This clonotype was detected ten times or more. The chain is built from TRBV11-1 and TRBJ2-3; tentatively, D is TRBD2 (5 bases). This CDR3 is built from 13 residues. V was trimmed by 3 bases and J by 5 bases, leaving 9 bases between them. Germline CDR1 SGHAT, CDR2 FQDESV (reference sequence). CDR3 sequence: CASSFTGEDTQYF. In nucleotides, the CDR3 is TGTGCCAGCAGCTTCACCGGGGAAGATACGCAGTATTTT.

This clonotype was picked up a small number of times. This chain uses TRBV5-1 with TRBJ2-3; TRBD1 matches 7 bases. V dropped 2 bases and J dropped 2; count of bases not matched to a gene: 11. Germline CDR1 reads SGHRS; CDR2 reads YFSETQ. This CDR3 has 17 amino acids. CDR3 region: CASSFLTGRQVTDTQYF. The CDR3 nucleotides read TGCGCCAGCAGCTTTCTGACAGGGCGTCAAGTCACAGATACGCAGTATTTT.

This chain joins TRBV5-4 and TRBJ1-6, with TRBD1 identical over 8 bases. Germline CDR1 reads SGHNT; CDR2 reads YYREEE (reference sequence). Losses at the gene ends were 0 bases for V and 10 bases for J; bases not matched to a gene: 6. The CDR3 loop spans 15 amino acids. The CDR3 protein is CASSLVQGAESPLHF. The DNA of the CDR3 is TGTGCCAGCAGCTTGGTTCAGGGGGCCGAATCACCCCTCCACTTT.

This clonotype was observed at least ten times. The chain employs TRBV28 and TRBJ2-7; 7 positions agree with TRBD1. J lost 4 bases, V lost 4 bases, and 7 bases had no gene match. Per the germline V gene, CDR1 is MDHEN and CDR2 is SYDVKM. This CDR3 region has 14 residues. The CDR3 here is CASSSPGQSYEQYV. The CDR3, as DNA: TGTGCCAGCAGTTCCCCGGGACAGAGTTACGAGCAGTACGTC.

The chain carries TRBV27 and TRBJ1-2, with no clear D. V lost 3 bases and J 3 bases, leaving 17 bases between the germline ends. Germline V lookup: CDR1 MNHEY, CDR2 SMNVEV (reference sequence). CDR3 length: 16 amino acids. In DNA form, the CDR3 reads TGTGCCAGCAGTTTGACCCAGGTGGGGAGGGACTATGGCTACACCTTC. It yields the protein CASSLTQVGRDYGYTF.

The V gene is TRBV7-2, the J gene TRBJ1-5; D is ambiguous. V lost 1 base and J 0 bases, leaving 7 bases between the germline ends. Germline loops: CDR1 SGHTA, CDR2 FQGNSA. There are 15 residues in the CDR3. CDR3 protein: CASSLVVNSNQPQHF. The DNA for the CDR3 is TGTGCCAGCAGCTTAGTTGTTAATAGCAATCAGCCCCAGCATTTT.

This clonotype has ten or more counts. The chain is built from TRBV28 and TRBJ2-3; no clear D gene. V lost 6 bases, J lost 2 bases, and 12 bases lay in between. The CDR3 runs 14 residues. Germline V gene data show CDR1 as MDHEN and CDR2 as SYDVKM. The CDR3 reads CASSPPGNTDTQYF. The CDR3 nucleotides are TGTGCCAGCAGCCCCCCGGGTAACACAGATACGCAGTATTTT.

The chain joins TRBV29-1 to TRBJ2-7, with a tentative D call TRBD1 (6 bases). This CDR3 is built from 14 residues. V gave up 5 bases and J gave up 1 base, with 15 bases separating them. Germline values: CDR1 SQVTM, CDR2 ANQGSEA. The CDR3 protein is CSVKARDTSYEQYF. The CDR3 DNA reads TGCAGCGTTAAGGCCCGGGACACATCCTACGAGCAGTACTTC.

Here the CDR3 reads CASSLGQGTTNEKLFF. In DNA form, the CDR3 reads TGTGCCAGCAGTCTGGGACAGGGGACAACTAATGAAAAACTGTTTTTT. The V and J genes are TRBV25-1 and TRBJ1-4; 10 bases are a match to TRBD1. This CDR3 is 16 amino acids long. Germline CDR1 MGHDK, CDR2 SYGVNS. Unmatched junction bases numbered 3, after V lost 5 bases and J lost 0 bases.

This clonotype has at least ten counts. The rearrangement links TRBV28 to TRBJ2-6, with 7 bases matching TRBD1. With V trimmed by 6 bases and J by 2 bases, 13 bases remained unmatched. This CDR3 region has 18 residues. Germline V CDR1 and CDR2: MDHEN, SYDVKM. CDR3 region: CASRASWGTEAGANVLTF. In nucleotides, the CDR3 is TGTGCCAGCAGGGCGAGTTGGGGGACAGAGGCTGGGGCCAACGTCCTGACTTTC. The variable domain in full, completed from reference TRBV28 and TRBJ2-6, reads DVKVTQSSRYLVKRTGEKVFLECVQDMDHENMFWYRQDPGLGLRLIYFSYDVKMKEKGDIPEGYSVSREKKERFSLILESASTNQTSMYLCASRASWGTEAGANVLTFGAGSRLTVL.

This clonotype has more than one count but fewer than ten. J is TRBJ1-5 and V is TRBV5-6; D is uncertain. Germline CDR1 is SGHDT and CDR2 is YYEEEE. The CDR3 is made up of 15 amino acids. V lost 2 bases and J 3 bases, leaving 12 bases between the germline ends. DNA of the CDR3: TGTGCCAGCAGCTTAGGCTCCATGGTCAATCAGCCCCAGCATTTT. Amino acids: CASSLGSMVNQPQHF.

Ten or more counts support this clonotype. The chain combines TRBV6-5 with TRBJ1-3; no definite D call. There are 17 residues in the CDR3. In germline, CDR1 is MNHEY, CDR2 SVGAGI. Between the trimmed V and J ends, which lost 2 bases and 0 bases, there was a span of 14 bases. The CDR3 DNA reads TGTGCCAGCAGTTACCTGTACACCTCAGTCTCTGGAAACACCATATATTTT. It is translated as CASSYLYTSVSGNTIYF.

This clonotype was seen only a few times. This chain links TRBV28 with TRBJ2-3; 7 bases line up with TRBD2. V gave up 10 bases and J gave up 0 bases; unmatched junction bases: 7. The CDR3 spans 14 residues. CDR1 MDHEN and CDR2 SYDVKM come from the germline V gene. CDR3 region: CAISSGDSTDTQYF. CDR3 DNA: TGTGCCATCTCCAGCGGGGACAGCACAGATACGCAGTATTTT.

This clonotype was counted many times. The CDR3 sequence is CASSLSGGEQFF. CDR3 coding DNA: TGCGCCAGCAGCTTGAGTGGAGGTGAGCAGTTCTTC. The rearrangement joins TRBV5-1 to TRBJ2-1, with D possibly being TRBD2 (5 bases). Deletions cut 1 base from V and 9 bases from J, with 8 bases between. CDR3 size: 12 residues. The V gene's germline CDR1 is SGHRS and CDR2 YFSETQ.

The sample holds many counts of this clonotype. The chain employs TRBV20-1 and TRBJ2-7; tentative D call: TRBD1 (6 bases). CDR3 length: 12 residues. Germline CDR1 DFQATT, CDR2 SNEGSKA (reference sequence). V lost 4 bases, J lost 6 bases, and 13 bases lay in between. The CDR3 spells CSAIPQGTEQYF. The CDR3 DNA sequence: TGCAGTGCTATTCCACAGGGCACCGAGCAGTACTTC.

This clonotype came up many times. Given a much more abundant clone one base away, this may be a read error. The rearrangement links TRBV5-6 to TRBJ2-1; 12 nucleotides match TRBD2. The CDR3 spans 15 residues. Germline loops: CDR1 SGHDT, CDR2 YYEEEE. V lost 5 bases, J lost 4 bases, and 4 bases stayed unmatched. This CDR3 is CASSTGTSGYNEQFF. In DNA form, the CDR3 reads TGTGCCAGCAGTACCGGGACTAGCGGGTACAATGAGCAGTTCTTC.

This clonotype was counted only a few times. The chain combines TRBV10-3 with TRBJ1-5; 8 bases map to TRBD1. The CDR3 contains 13 residues. Looked up from germline, CDR1 is ENHRY and CDR2 is SYGVKD. V lost 10 bases and J lost 5; bases outside the gene matches: 7. CDR3 region: CASSGQVDQPQHF. The CDR3 nucleotides read TGTGCCAGCTCGGGACAGGTAGATCAGCCCCAGCATTTT.

This sequence joins TRBV7-2 and TRBJ1-1; D unclear. The CDR3 spans 13 residues. Germline V lookup: CDR1 SGHTA, CDR2 FQGNSA. With 2 bases removed from V and 2 bases from J, the gap between germline ends came to 6 bases. The DNA of the CDR3 is TGTGCCAGCAGCTTACTGGACAACACTGAAGCTTTCTTT. This gives the protein CASSLLDNTEAFF.

This clonotype was counted at least ten times. The chain employs TRBV28 and TRBJ2-1; TRBD2 matches 8 bases. CDR1 is MDHEN, CDR2 SYDVKM, per germline. V gave up 6 bases and J gave up 0 bases; unmatched junction bases: 7. The length of the CDR3 is 16 residues. CDR3 residues: CASRHQRGSSYNEQFF. As DNA, the CDR3 is TGTGCCAGCAGACACCAGCGGGGGAGCTCCTACAATGAGCAGTTCTTC.

The table lists this clonotype with a few counts. The V gene is TRBV19, the J gene TRBJ2-3; no reliable D call. Germline CDR1 is LNHDA and CDR2 is SQIVND (reference sequence). CDR3 length: 14 amino acids. V lost 7 bases and J 2 bases, leaving 13 bases between the germline ends. The chain's CDR3 is CASTPRLLTDTQYF. CDR3 DNA: TGTGCCAGTACCCCCCGGCTACTCACAGATACGCAGTATTTT.

The chain joins TRBV3-1 to TRBJ2-2; 10 bases are a match to TRBD2. Germline assignment: CDR1 LGHDT and CDR2 YNNKEL (reference sequence). After removal of 4 bases from V and 4 bases from J, the junction contained 12 bases not matched to a gene. This CDR3 spans 18 amino acids. DNA of the CDR3: TGTGCCAGCAGCCCCCCACTAGCGGGGTATTCGAGCACCGGGGAGCTGTTTTTT. Its protein is CASSPPLAGYSSTGELFF.